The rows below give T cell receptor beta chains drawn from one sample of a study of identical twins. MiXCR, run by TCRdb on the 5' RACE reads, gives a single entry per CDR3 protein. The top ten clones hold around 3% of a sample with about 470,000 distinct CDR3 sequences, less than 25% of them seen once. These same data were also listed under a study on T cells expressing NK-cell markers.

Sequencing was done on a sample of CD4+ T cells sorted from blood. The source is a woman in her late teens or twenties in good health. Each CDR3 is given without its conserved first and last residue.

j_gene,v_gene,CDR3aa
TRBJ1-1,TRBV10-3,AIITNTEAF
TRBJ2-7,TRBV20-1,SAAGLVEEQY
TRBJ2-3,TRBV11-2,ASSLGLAGGVFTDTQY
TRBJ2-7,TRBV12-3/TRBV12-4,ASRSSGARLYEQY
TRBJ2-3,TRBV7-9,ASSLGLNKDTQY
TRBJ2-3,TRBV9,ASSLGGAGVRKEY
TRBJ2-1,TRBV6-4,ASSDSATGRNEQF
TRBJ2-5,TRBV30,AWIRSGETQY
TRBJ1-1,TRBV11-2,ASSYNRNTEAF
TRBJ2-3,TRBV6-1,ASKVISTDTQY
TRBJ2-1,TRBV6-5,ASSYSGLAGVVEQF
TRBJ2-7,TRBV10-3,AISEPGQGLSYEQY
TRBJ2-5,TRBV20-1,SAKGWTSGAETQY
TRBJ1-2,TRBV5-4,ASSPQGTGYGYT
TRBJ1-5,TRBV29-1,SVLAGYPGQPQH
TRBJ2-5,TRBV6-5,ASSYSRFRTEETQY
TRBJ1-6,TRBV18,ASFAGDKASPLH
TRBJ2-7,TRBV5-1,ASSPRLAGDYEQY
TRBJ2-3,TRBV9,ASSHGTGKPDTQY
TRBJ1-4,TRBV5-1,ASSLGSPGEKLF
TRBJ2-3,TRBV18,ASSGETDTQY
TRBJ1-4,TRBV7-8,ASSPPGGFGEKLF
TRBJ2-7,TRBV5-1,ASSLSKTGRPYEQY
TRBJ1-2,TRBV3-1,ASSPDGGNYGYT
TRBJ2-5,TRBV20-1,SAEGQDQETQY
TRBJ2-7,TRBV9,ASSPRTGREQY
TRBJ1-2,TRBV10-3,AISPKGGYGYT
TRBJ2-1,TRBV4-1,ASSQEASMGQF
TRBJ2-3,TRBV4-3,ASTPGLEAGADTQY
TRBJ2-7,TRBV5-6,ASSTGHELY
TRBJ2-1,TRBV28,ASSPGLILWEQF
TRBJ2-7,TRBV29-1,SVEKGTDEQY
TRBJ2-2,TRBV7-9,ASSSFYRAEGTGELF
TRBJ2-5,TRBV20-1,SALTGTGGPETQY
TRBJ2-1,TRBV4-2,ASSQGRVLDEQF
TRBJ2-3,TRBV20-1,SAISGGQVADTQY
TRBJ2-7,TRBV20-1,SAKDRAEQY
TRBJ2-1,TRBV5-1,ASKLGLVAYNEQF
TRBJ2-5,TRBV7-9,ASSLEGTGGVETQY
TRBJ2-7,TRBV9,ASSAGGAEVGEQY
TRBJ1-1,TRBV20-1,SARQALNTEAF
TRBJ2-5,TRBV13,ASSSMRAGETQY
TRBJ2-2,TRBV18,ASSPGGVSGGELF
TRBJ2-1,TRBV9,ASSVASLNEQF
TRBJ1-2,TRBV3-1,ASSPPGVGYGYT
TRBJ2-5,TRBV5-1,ASSPLAGGGETQY
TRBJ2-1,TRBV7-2,ASRPLVGSGRSEQF
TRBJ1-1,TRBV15,ATSRDFFEAF
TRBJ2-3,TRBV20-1,SALAGGTGTDTQY
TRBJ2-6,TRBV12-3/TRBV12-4,ASSLGAVLISGANVLT
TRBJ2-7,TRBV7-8,ASSSLSGGQRYEQY